This T cell receptor beta chain was sequenced during a study of OX40 agonist ivuxolimab in advanced cancers. As for the study in general: Ivuxolimab is a fully human IgG2 antibody that activates OX40 (CD134). General observations from the study: Within 6 weeks, CD4+ and CD8+ blood T cells expanded clonally at 0.1 to 3.0 mg/kg. Some of the lowest clonal expansion was seen in partial responders at 0.1-3.0 mg/kg.

This clone was observed a single time. Its target is unknown. Profiling relied on immunoSEQ multiplex PCR, and the TCRdb table lists in-frame clones only, not all of them. The data show roughly 100,000 clones, 70% to 90% seen once. This sequence was found in an adult with an advanced solid tumor such as melanoma, head and neck, liver or kidney cancer. The sample here was CD4+ or CD8+ T cells sorted from blood, taken in a trial of the OX40 agonist ivuxolimab.

The chain's CDR3 is CASLAPGGHTDTQYF. DNA of the CDR3: TGTGCCAGCCTCGCCCCCGGCGGACACACAGATACGCAGTATTTT. This rearrangement joins TRBV21-1 to TRBJ2-3; the table's D gene call, TRBD1, was not cross checked with the DNA. TRBV21-1 is a listed pseudogene. The CDR3 contains 15 residues.